There are a few counts of the clone carrying this TCR beta chain. The antigen is undetermined. This CDR3 has 14 residues. The V gene's germline CDR1 is LGHDT and CDR2 YNNKEL (reference sequence). The germline V and J ends were trimmed by 4 bases and 1 base, with 7 bases remaining between them. TCRdb itself ran the 5' RACE reads through MiXCR, one entry per CDR3 protein. The data hold around 68,000 distinct CDR3 sequences, with around 12% observed a single time. This sample is drawn from a study of early T cells in non-severe SARS-CoV-2 infection. Study conclusions and caveats: Matching against VDJdb likely underestimated virus-specific expansions, favoring anti-spike CD8.

The input for sequencing was whole blood, taken at baseline. The sequence was obtained from an adult who was a healthcare worker with PCR-confirmed SARS-CoV-2 infection or an uninfected control (not recorded which). The V gene is TRBV3-1, the J gene TRBJ2-2; D is possibly TRBD1 (6 bases). The chain's CDR3 is CASSRDMNTGELFF. In DNA, the CDR3 is TGTGCCAGCAGCCGGGACATGAACACCGGGGAGCTGTTTTTT.